The clone carrying this T cell receptor beta chain was counted a single time. The record originates from a study of blood T cell repertoires in COVID-19. Across the study: Acute-phase and convalescent COVID-19 samples originated in the United States, Italy and Spain.

Participant-reported clinical history was the basis for cohort assignment. The V gene lost 7 bases and the J gene lost 5 bases, with 17 bases spanning the gap. This CDR3 is built from 14 residues. Per germline, CDR1 SNHLY and CDR2 FYNNEI. Libraries were prepared by immunoSEQ multiplex PCR; TCRdb keeps only in-frame clonotypes and omits some of them. The sample yields 250,000 to 300,000 clones, over 75% seen once. Sample: PBMCs or T cells enriched from blood (not recorded which). The receptor comes from a woman under 40 who had recovered from COVID-19. The chain couples TRBV2 to TRBJ1-1, with D tentatively TRBD1 (5 bases). The CDR3 DNA follows: TGTGCCAGCACCGTAGGGGAGGTAAGAACTGAAGCTTTCTTT. Protein: CASTVGEVRTEAFF.